This T cell receptor (beta chain) was captured in a study of cytomegalovirus exposure and HLA in healthy donors. The germline V gene encodes CDR1 SNHLY and CDR2 FYNNEI. CDR3 size: 14 residues. The V gene end was trimmed by 7 bases and the J gene end by 5 bases; junction bases not matched to a gene: 9. 60 Vbeta and 13 Jbeta primers were used in PCR. Profiling relied on immunoSEQ multiplex PCR, and the TCRdb table lists in-frame clones only, not all of them. The profile shows over 250,000 clones, 75% to 90% of them singletons. Specimen: PBMCs. The chain joins TRBV2 to TRBJ2-5; 8 bases agree with TRBD2. The TCR sequence derives from a middle-aged man in good health and CMV-seropositive. CDR3 DNA sequence: TGTGCCAGCATTAGGGGGACGGGAGGGGAGACCCAGTACTTC. Amino acid sequence: CASIRGTGGETQYF.